This T cell receptor beta chain derives from a study of metastatic and nonmetastatic thyroid tumors. Study-wide points: Relative to benign nodules, malignant thyroid tumors were reportedly characterized by significantly elevated TCR beta diversity in blood and tumor.

CDR1 is MGHRA and CDR2 is YSYEKL in the germline V gene. The CDR3 length is 15 residues. TCRdb redid the clone calls on the PCR reads using MiXCR. The sample comprises about 14,000 clones, roughly 19% of which are singletons, and roughly 14% rests with the top ten. This clone was counted at least ten times. Its antigen remains unidentified. One end of the junction is discordant with germline, which a read error may explain. Thyroid surgery was preceded by no treatment in any patient. The genes are TRBV4-1 and TRBJ1-4; possibly TRBD1 for D (6 bases). This clonotype originated in a female donor with papillary thyroid cancer or a benign thyroid nodule (not recorded which). Some clones in this sample may be carry-over from other donors' samples. The sequencing input was blood. CDR3 sequence (DNA): TGCGCCAGCACCCAAGGGGGGGGGCAAGGTGAAAAACTGTTTTTT. This gives the protein CASTQGGGQGEKLFF.